This TCR beta chain originates from a study of T cell responses to AZD1222 COVID-19 vaccine. Sequencing used immunoSEQ multiplex PCR; TCRdb keeps in-frame clones, though not all of them. The data contain some 140,000 clones, 90% to 95% of them singletons. The CDR3 totals 12 residues. The germline gives CDR1 KGHSH, CDR2 LQKENI. Trimming shortened V by 4 bases and J by 3 bases, and 6 bases separated the two germline ends. This sequence was found in an adult in good health. The sequencing used peripheral blood, collected on day 0 of AZD1222 vaccination. The chain carries TRBV18 and TRBJ2-5, with a possible D match to TRBD1 (5 bases). CDR3 DNA sequence: TGTGCCAGCTCACTCAGGGAAGAGACCCAGTACTTC. This translates into CASSLREETQYF.